These T cell receptor beta chains were read from a single sample in a study of liver allograft versus peripheral blood T cells. TCRdb re-derived calls from the reads in MiXCR, one entry per CDR3 protein. Counted here are about 16,000 distinct CDR3 sequences, around 23% occurring once; the ten biggest clones make up 12%. These receptors came from a human patient who had a liver transplant. Some of the T cells may derive from the graft donor. Both conserved end residues are part of each CDR3. A D gene is named only where the DNA matches it firmly. A clone size is listed for some rows: how often the clone was seen (once, few, many), or a class if it is expanded.

CDR3nt: TGTGCCAGTACTTTGGGAGGACTAGCGGGCAATGAGCAGTTCTTC; CDR3aa: CASTLGGLAGNEQFF; abundance: many; j_gene: TRBJ2-1; d_gene: TRBD2; len: 15; v_gene: TRBV19
CDR3nt: TGTGCCAGCAGCCTAAGTGGGGTTTCTTCACCCCTCCACTTT; CDR3aa: CASSLSGVSSPLHF; abundance: NA; j_gene: TRBJ1-6; d_gene: NA; len: 14; v_gene: TRBV9
CDR3nt: TGTGCCAGCAGTTTATCAGGGACCGACGAGCAGTACTTC; CDR3aa: CASSLSGTDEQYF; abundance: NA; j_gene: TRBJ2-7; d_gene: NA; len: 13; v_gene: TRBV28
CDR3nt: TGTGCCAGCAGCTTAGGTTCTCCGATAGGGACTAGCGGGTACAATGAGCAGTTCTTC; CDR3aa: CASSLGSPIGTSGYNEQFF; abundance: few; j_gene: TRBJ2-1; d_gene: TRBD2; len: 19; v_gene: TRBV7-2
CDR3nt: TGTGCCAGCAGTTCCCGAGGTGGGTGGCGAAATGGTCAGCCCCAGCATTTT; CDR3aa: CASSSRGGWRNGQPQHF; abundance: NA; j_gene: TRBJ1-5; d_gene: NA; len: 17; v_gene: TRBV12-3/TRBV12-4
CDR3nt: TGTGCCAGCTCTAGGGCAGGGGGCGCATATGGCTACACCTTC; CDR3aa: CASSRAGGAYGYTF; abundance: NA; j_gene: TRBJ1-2; d_gene: TRBD1; len: 14; v_gene: TRBV18
CDR3nt: TGTGCCAGCAGCGCAAGCGGGAGTTCCTACAATGAGCAGTTCTTC; CDR3aa: CASSASGSSYNEQFF; abundance: NA; j_gene: TRBJ2-1; d_gene: TRBD2; len: 15; v_gene: TRBV9
CDR3nt: TGTGCCAGCAGTAAACCCCTTCCGGGGAGCACTGAAGCTTTCTTT; CDR3aa: CASSKPLPGSTEAFF; abundance: NA; j_gene: TRBJ1-1; d_gene: NA; len: 15; v_gene: TRBV28
CDR3nt: TGTGCCAGCAGCTTAGGGCCAGGCGGCGAAAAACTGTTTTTT; CDR3aa: CASSLGPGGEKLFF; abundance: few; j_gene: TRBJ1-4; d_gene: NA; len: 14; v_gene: TRBV7-9
CDR3nt: TGTGCCAGCAGTGAAGATGTGGTTCACCCCGAAGCTTTCTTT; CDR3aa: CASSEDVVHPEAFF; abundance: medium-sized; j_gene: TRBJ1-1; d_gene: NA; len: 14; v_gene: TRBV6-1
CDR3nt: TGTGCCAGCAGCCCGAAGACAGGACCGAACACTGAAGCTTTCTTT; CDR3aa: CASSPKTGPNTEAFF; abundance: medium-sized; j_gene: TRBJ1-1; d_gene: NA; len: 15; v_gene: TRBV7-2
CDR3nt: TGTGCCAGCAGTGAACTAGAGACAGGGGGCGGGCAGCCCCAGCATTTT; CDR3aa: CASSELETGGGQPQHF; abundance: few; j_gene: TRBJ1-5; d_gene: TRBD1; len: 16; v_gene: TRBV6-1
CDR3nt: TGTGCCAGCAGCCTTACGAAGCGGGAGCGGTCCTACAATGAGCAGTTCTTC; CDR3aa: CASSLTKRERSYNEQFF; abundance: NA; j_gene: TRBJ2-1; d_gene: TRBD2; len: 17; v_gene: TRBV5-6
CDR3nt: TGTGCCAGTCGTGGCCGGGGCTACAATGAGCAGTTCTTC; CDR3aa: CASRGRGYNEQFF; abundance: medium-sized; j_gene: TRBJ2-1; d_gene: NA; len: 13; v_gene: TRBV19
CDR3nt: TGTGCCAGCAGCTTGGTGGGGGGGTCCTACAATGAGCAGTTCTTC; CDR3aa: CASSLVGGSYNEQFF; abundance: NA; j_gene: TRBJ2-1; d_gene: TRBD2; len: 15; v_gene: TRBV5-6